The 13 T cell receptor beta chains below all came from one sample that was sequenced in a study of blood T cell repertoires in COVID-19 (dated by TCRdb to 2018 to 2021). Library preparation was by the immunoSEQ multiplex PCR assay. TCRdb took over this immuneACCESS table, retaining in-frame rearrangements with V and J assigned. Such tables are incomplete; in checked studies, under half of the missing clones stem from an unresolved V gene, and the remainder is unexplained. The sample profile shows 6,000 to 6,500 clones; around 91% of them were found once. In total, the top ten clones hold about 47% of the sample. The material sequenced was peripheral blood. These receptors were collected from a human donor in a cohort sampled during active COVID-19.

This chain links TRBV7-3 with TRBJ2-3; 7 bases are a match to TRBD2. The CDR3 is 16 amino acids. V lost 6 bases, J lost 4 bases, and 13 bases stayed unmatched. CDR1 is SGHTA, CDR2 FQGTGA, per germline. The CDR3 DNA is TGTGCCAGCAGTGAGGCGGGAGAAGGAGTGGCAGATACGCAGTATTTT. Its translation: CASSEAGEGVADTQYF.

The CDR3 DNA sequence: TGTGCCACCAGCAGAGATCGATCAGGGGTGGCCGGGGAGCTGTTTTTT. This gives the protein CATSRDRSGVAGELFF. The chain has TRBV15 and TRBJ2-2; a weak D match, TRBD1 (6 bases). Germline V gives CDR1 LNHNV, CDR2 YYDKDF (reference sequence). With 0 bases removed from V and 6 bases from J, the gap between germline ends came to 14 bases. The CDR3 sequence is 16 residues long.

This chain uses TRBV21-1 with TRBJ1-1; the table gives TRBD1 as D, unverified against the DNA. TRBV21-1 is flagged as a pseudogene. The CDR3 length is 19 residues. The CDR3 loop reads CASSKVVSRGRRNRTEAFF. The DNA for the CDR3 is TGTGCCAGCAGCAAAGTGGTTAGCAGGGGGCGAAGGAACCGCACTGAAGCTTTCTTT.

Note on this clone: One junction end disagrees with the germline gene, perhaps due to a read error. V and J are TRBV14 and TRBJ2-1; TRBD1 is a possible D gene (5 bases). Germline lookup yields CDR1 SGHDN and CDR2 FVKESK. The CDR3 sequence is 13 residues long. The CDR3 sequence: CASSQDFGADHLF. DNA for the CDR3: TGTGCCAGCAGCCAAGATTTTGGGGCCGACCACCTCTTC.

The chain is built from TRBV18 and TRBJ1-2; 7 bases agree with TRBD1. This CDR3 comprises 13 residues. From germline, CDR1 is KGHSH and CDR2 LQKENI. The V and J ends lost 2 bases and 6 bases, in that order; junction bases with no gene match: 3. The DNA for the CDR3 is TGTGCCAGCTCACCAAGAACAGGGGATGGCTACACCTTC. Its translation is CASSPRTGDGYTF.

This chain uses TRBV5-1 with TRBJ1-1; 7 bases match TRBD1. Germline CDR1 reads SGHRS; CDR2 reads YFSETQ. The CDR3 is 16 amino acids. V was pared by 4 bases and J by 0 bases, with 9 bases of the junction left unmatched. CDR3 amino acids: CASSEGDRVMNTEAFF. DNA for the CDR3: TGCGCCAGCAGCGAAGGGGACAGAGTCATGAACACTGAAGCTTTCTTT.

The chain recombines TRBV19 with TRBJ2-7; a possible D gene is TRBD2 (5 bases). Trimming took off 3 bases at V and 2 bases at J, with 11 bases between the two ends. Germline V CDR1 and CDR2: LNHDA, SQIVND (reference sequence). The CDR3 totals 14 residues. This chain's CDR3 is CASSIGPGTYEQYF. CDR3 DNA: TGTGCCAGTAGTATCGGACCCGGGACCTACGAGCAGTACTTC. The entire variable domain, with the rest obtained from reference TRBV19 and TRBJ2-7, is as follows: DGGITQSPKYLFRKEGQNVTLSCEQNLNHDAMYWYRQDPGQGLRLIYYSQIVNDFQKGDIAEGYSVSREKKESFPLTVTSAQKNPTAFYLCASSIGPGTYEQYFGPGTRLTVT.

The chain recombines TRBV30 with TRBJ2-7; TRBD1 is a possible D gene (6 bases). The V end lost 0 bases, the J end lost 2 bases, and 8 bases lay between the germline ends. This CDR3 contains 13 residues. Germline V lookup: CDR1 GTSNPN, CDR2 SVGIG (reference sequence). CDR3 sequence: CAWSVAGAYEQYF. CDR3 DNA sequence: TGTGCCTGGAGTGTAGCAGGGGCCTACGAGCAGTACTTC. Supplemented by reference TRBV30 and TRBJ2-7, the full variable domain reads SQTIHQWPATLVQPVGSPLSLECTVEGTSNPNLYWYRQAAGRGLQLLFYSVGIGQISSEVPQNLSASRPQDRQFILSSKKLLLSDSGFYLCAWSVAGAYEQYFGPGTRLTVT.

The chain joins TRBV7-3 to TRBJ2-2, with TRBD2 matching 7 bases. The CDR3 runs to 16 residues. The germline gives CDR1 SGHTA, CDR2 FQGTGA. V lost 1 base to trimming and J lost 3 bases; unmatched junction nucleotides: 5. CDR3 bases: TGTGCCAGCAGCTTAATGGGAACTAGCGACACCGGGGAGCTGTTTTTT. This codes for CASSLMGTSDTGELFF.

J is TRBJ1-4 and V is TRBV28; TRBD1 might be the D (5 bases). CDR3 length: 15 amino acids. The V end lost 4 bases, the J end lost 2 bases, and 11 bases lay between the germline ends. From germline, CDR1 is MDHEN and CDR2 SYDVKM. As DNA, the CDR3 is TGTGCCAGCAGTTCAGCAGGGTTCACTAATGAAAAACTGTTTTTT. This gives the protein CASSSAGFTNEKLFF.

The chain links TRBV18 to TRBJ1-1; 9 bases are shared with TRBD1. V trimming: 3 bases; J trimming: 2 bases; junction bases outside the gene matches: 4. The V gene's germline CDR1 is KGHSH and CDR2 LQKENI. The CDR3 length is 15 residues. CDR3 sequence reads: CASSPWTGDNTEAFF. In nucleotides, the CDR3 is TGTGCCAGCTCACCCTGGACAGGGGACAACACTGAAGCTTTCTTT.

The genes are TRBV24-1 and TRBJ2-5; a weak D match, TRBD1 (6 bases). The CDR3 runs to 14 residues. The germline gives CDR1 KGHDR, CDR2 SFDVKD. The V gene lost 4 bases and the J gene lost 2 bases, with 10 bases spanning the gap. Here the CDR3 DNA reads TGTGCCACCAGTGAATGGGGACAACAAGAGACCCAGTACTTC. Translated, it gives CATSEWGQQETQYF.

The chain is built from TRBV4-1 and TRBJ2-7; D possibly corresponds to TRBD2 (7 bases). The CDR3 loop spans 18 amino acids. Germline lookup yields CDR1 MGHRA and CDR2 YSYEKL. Trimming pared 3 bases from V and 6 bases from J, leaving 27 bases between. The CDR3 region is CASSQVPMGAGESREQYF. The CDR3 nucleotides are TGCGCCAGCAGCCAGGTTCCTATGGGGGCGGGAGAATCGCGCGAGCAGTACTTC.